This T cell receptor (beta chain) was recovered during a study of control samples from healthy donors and cancer patients. Clones were sequenced by immunoSEQ multiplex PCR, and TCRdb holds only the in-frame ones, with some missing. This table has 120,000 to 150,000 clones, 75% to 95% appearing once. The CDR3 length is 18 residues. V lost 6 bases, J lost 1 base, and 9 bases stayed unmatched. Per germline, CDR1 MNHEY and CDR2 SMNVEV (reference sequence). The origin of this receptor is a man aged 18 to 30 in good health. Sequenced input: blood. The chain uses TRBV27 and TRBJ2-3; 14 bases map to TRBD2. This CDR3 is CASSRGLAGGVRTDTQYF. CDR3 sequence (DNA): TGTGCCAGCAGCCGAGGACTAGCGGGGGGTGTGCGCACAGATACGCAGTATTTT.